These 22 T cell receptor beta chains originate from one sample sequenced in a study of T cell repertoires in cytomegalovirus infection. From the reads, TCRdb called clonotypes with MiXCR, one entry per CDR3 protein. The sample shows more than 200,000 distinct CDR3 sequences, roughly 10% of them seen only once. The sample was PBMCs. These TCRs come from a human donor in good health (CMV status not recorded). Some clones in this sample may be carry-over from other donors' samples.

This clonotype was picked up a small number of times. The chain has TRBV15 and TRBJ1-5; D gene uncertain. V gave up 4 bases and J gave up 6 bases, with 13 bases separating them. The germline V gene encodes CDR1 LNHNV and CDR2 YYDKDF (reference sequence). The CDR3 consists of 14 residues. CDR3 sequence reads: CATSTPTGGQPQHF. The CDR3 DNA sequence: TGTGCCACCAGCACCCCGACGGGCGGTCAGCCCCAGCATTTT.

This clonotype was detected many times. The chain carries TRBV10-3 and TRBJ1-1; TRBD1 matches at 7 bases. V shed 4 bases and J 5 bases; nucleotides not matched to a gene: 7. This CDR3 spans 14 amino acids. Germline V gene data show CDR1 as ENHRY and CDR2 as SYGVKD. The CDR3 DNA follows: TGTGCCATCAGTGGAAGGGGGCAGGGGACTGAAGCTTTCTTT. It is translated as CAISGRGQGTEAFF.

There are many counts of this clonotype. The V call is TRBV19, the J call TRBJ1-5; D is undetermined. CDR3 size: 14 residues. Germline CDR1 reads LNHDA; CDR2 reads SQIVND (reference sequence). V lost 1 base and J lost 5, with 9 bases in between. In nucleotides, the CDR3 is TGTGCCAGTAGTATAGGTCAGGTGTATCAGCCCCAGCATTTT. Protein product: CASSIGQVYQPQHF.

Many counts were recorded for this clonotype. The V and J genes are TRBV7-2 and TRBJ1-2, with 7 bases lining up with TRBD1. The CDR3 has 15 amino acids. The germline gives CDR1 SGHTA, CDR2 FQGNSA. V lost 6 bases and J lost 2; bases outside the gene matches: 9. CDR3 amino acids: CASSTQTGMNYGYTF. CDR3 DNA sequence: TGTGCCAGCAGTACACAGACAGGGATGAACTATGGCTACACCTTC.

This clonotype was seen repeatedly, ten times or more. The V and J genes are TRBV7-8 and TRBJ2-5; perhaps TRBD2 as D (5 bases). The CDR3 totals 16 residues. Trimming shortened V by 1 base and J by 5 bases, and 17 bases separated the two germline ends. Germline values: CDR1 SGHVS, CDR2 FQNEAQ. The CDR3 nucleotides read TGTGCCAGCAGCTTAGATTTAGACTCCACGGGGGAGACCCAGTACTTC. This gives the protein CASSLDLDSTGETQYF.

The chain combines TRBV12-3 or TRBV12-4 with TRBJ1-1; 10 bases line up with TRBD1. This CDR3 contains 13 residues. The junction had 3 bases not matched to a gene; V was cut back by 5 bases and J by 6 bases. The CDR3 reads CASSRGQGAEAFF. CDR3 sequence (DNA): TGTGCCAGCAGTCGAGGACAGGGGGCTGAAGCTTTCTTT.

The J gene is TRBJ2-2, the V gene TRBV19; TRBD1 aligns across 7 bases. The CDR3 loop spans 14 amino acids. Unmatched junction bases numbered 6, after V lost 6 bases and J lost 5 bases. Germline V gene lookup returns CDR1 LNHDA and CDR2 SQIVND (reference sequence). DNA for the CDR3: TGTGCCAGTAGGACAGGGCTGGGGACCGGGGAGCTGTTTTTT. Amino acids: CASRTGLGTGELFF.

This clonotype has ten or more counts. This chain uses TRBV12-3 or TRBV12-4 with TRBJ1-1; the D is unclear. The germline V and J ends were trimmed by 1 base and 11 bases, with 11 bases remaining between them. The CDR3 loop spans 12 amino acids. CDR3 residues: CASSLDTRSAFF. The CDR3 nucleotides are TGTGCCAGCAGTTTAGATACGCGTTCTGCTTTCTTT.

V and J are TRBV19 and TRBJ1-5; no reliable D call. The V and J ends lost 2 bases and 5 bases respectively, with 4 bases between them. Germline CDR1 and CDR2: LNHDA and SQIVND (reference sequence). The CDR3 runs 12 residues. The CDR3 bases are TGTGCCAGTAGTATAAGGGATCAGCCCCAGCATTTT. Encoded protein: CASSIRDQPQHF.

This clonotype was seen a few times. The rearrangement links TRBV4-3 to TRBJ1-2, with 7 bases matching TRBD1. V shed 4 bases and J 7 bases; nucleotides not matched to a gene: 15. Germline V lookup: CDR1 LGHNA, CDR2 YSLEER. This CDR3 contains 16 residues. In DNA form, the CDR3 reads TGCGCCAGCAGCCCACAGGAGGGGGCGGGTTCGTCTGGCTACACCTTC. As protein: CASSPQEGAGSSGYTF.

This clonotype was recorded many times. The chain employs TRBV7-2 and TRBJ1-3; a weak D match, TRBD1 (5 bases). Trimming removed 3 bases from V and 4 bases from J, with 13 bases in between. The CDR3 totals 15 residues. CDR1 is SGHTA and CDR2 is FQGNSA in the germline V gene. The CDR3 DNA follows: TGTGCCAGCAGCTTCGTCCGGGACTCGGGAAACACCATATATTTT. Translating it yields CASSFVRDSGNTIYF.

This clonotype has a count of ten or more. This chain links TRBV7-2 with TRBJ1-1; 7 bases agree with TRBD1. Germline CDR1 is SGHTA and CDR2 is FQGNSA. The CDR3 consists of 14 residues. J gave up 5 bases and V 5 bases, and 8 bases lay outside the gene matches. CDR3 coding DNA: TGTGCCAGCAGCGCCCGACAGGGCCGGACTGAAGCTTTCTTT. The encoded protein is CASSARQGRTEAFF.

In its sample, this clonotype was seen many times. The chain combines TRBV20-1 with TRBJ2-6; 7 positions agree with TRBD1. Germline values: CDR1 DFQATT, CDR2 SNEGSKA (reference sequence). The CDR3 runs to 18 residues. V shed 6 bases, J shed 0 bases, and the junction held 14 bases outside the gene matches. The CDR3 sequence: CSALPLWQGDSGANVLTF. CDR3 in DNA: TGCAGTGCCCTCCCGCTGTGGCAGGGGGACTCTGGGGCCAACGTCCTGACTTTC.

This clonotype was seen a few times. This chain uses TRBV19 with TRBJ2-6; TRBD1 is a possible D gene (5 bases). The CDR3 consists of 17 residues. The germline CDR1 and CDR2 sequences are LNHDA and SQIVND (reference sequence). V was trimmed by 9 bases and J by 0 bases, leaving 18 bases between them. CDR3 loop: CASSGWGSLSGANVLTF. In DNA, the CDR3 is TGTGCCAGCTCTGGCTGGGGCAGCCTCTCTGGGGCCAACGTCCTGACTTTC.

The chain employs TRBV15 and TRBJ2-5; unclear D gene. V shed 0 bases and J shed 7 bases, with 12 bases lying between them. CDR3 length equals 14 residues. The V gene's germline CDR1 is LNHNV and CDR2 YYDKDF (reference sequence). CDR3 protein: CATSRDRTYGTQYF. Here the CDR3 DNA reads TGTGCCACCAGCAGAGATAGAACGTACGGGACCCAGTACTTC.

The chain uses TRBV10-3 and TRBJ2-7; D gene unclear. Germline lookup yields CDR1 ENHRY and CDR2 SYGVKD. V was shortened by 0 bases and J by 3 bases, with 9 bases between the two germline ends. The CDR3 is 14 amino acids. CDR3 nucleotides: TGTGCCATCAGTGAGTCGGGATCACACTACGAGCAGTACTTC. As protein: CAISESGSHYEQYF.

This clonotype was recorded many times. The chain is built from TRBV7-9 and TRBJ2-2; TRBD2 agrees at 15 bases. Looked up from germline, CDR1 is SEHNR and CDR2 is FQNEAQ (reference sequence). CDR3 size: 17 residues. V lost 6 bases, J lost 2 bases, and 4 bases stayed unmatched. The CDR3 loop is CASRRTSGGANTGELFF. The CDR3 nucleotides read TGTGCCAGCAGACGGACTAGCGGGGGGGCTAACACCGGGGAGCTGTTTTTT.

This clonotype appeared many times. The chain is built from TRBV7-2 and TRBJ2-6; TRBD1 might be the D (7 bases). The CDR3 has 17 residues. V was shortened by 5 bases and J by 0 bases, with 14 bases between the two germline ends. Germline-derived CDR1 and CDR2 are SGHTA and FQGNSA. The CDR3 bases are TGTGCCAGCAGCCGGAGGAGGGGGCTCTCTGGGGCCAACGTCCTGACTTTC. Translation: CASSRRRGLSGANVLTF. The whole variable domain, filled in from reference TRBV7-2 and TRBJ2-6, reads GAGVSQSPSNKVTEKGKDVELRCDPISGHTALYWYRQSLGQGLEFLIYFQGNSAPDKSGLPSDRFSAERTGGSVSTLTIQRTQQEDSAVYLCASSRRRGLSGANVLTFGAGSRLTVL.

CDR3 bases: TGTGCCAGCAGCGACCGACAGGGCTGGGTCACAGATACGCAGTATTTT. The encoded protein is CASSDRQGWVTDTQYF. The chain couples TRBV5-5 to TRBJ2-3; 7 positions agree with TRBD1. The CDR3 is 16 residues long. Germline V gene lookup returns CDR1 SGHKS and CDR2 YYEKEE (reference sequence). V was clipped by 4 bases and J by 2 bases; unmatched bases: 10. Filled out from reference TRBV5-5 and TRBJ2-3, the complete variable domain reads DAGVTQSPTHLIKTRGQQVTLRCSPISGHKSVSWYQQVLGQGPQFIFQYYEKEERGRGNFPDRFSARQFPNYSSELNVNALLLGDSALYLCASSDRQGWVTDTQYFGPGTRLTVL.

The chain has TRBV2 and TRBJ1-2, with TRBD1 as a possible D gene (5 bases). Germline-derived CDR1 and CDR2 are SNHLY and FYNNEI. Trimming shortened V by 0 bases and J by 5 bases, and 10 bases separated the two germline ends. CDR3 length equals 14 residues. The DNA for the CDR3 is TGTGCCAGCAGTGAAGCATACCGGGGGTATGGCTACACCTTC. Amino acid sequence: CASSEAYRGYGYTF.

The table lists this clonotype with many counts. Written as DNA, the CDR3 is TGCGCCAGCAGCCCGGACGGGAGGGCTGAAGCTTTCTTT. It encodes CASSPDGRAEAFF. V gene TRBV4-3 combines with J gene TRBJ1-1; the D is unclear. This CDR3 has 13 residues. Germline lookup yields CDR1 LGHNA and CDR2 YSLEER. V lost 4 bases to trimming and J lost 6 bases, with 12 bases between them.

This clonotype was recorded at least ten times. The chain employs TRBV7-3 and TRBJ1-3; D is unresolved. The CDR3 runs 15 residues. The ends were cut back, 2 bases at V and 0 bases at J, with 8 bases in the middle. Looked up from germline, CDR1 is SGHTA and CDR2 is FQGTGA. CDR3 DNA: TGTGCCAGCAGCTTAGCAGAGTCCTCTGGAAACACCATATATTTT. Residues: CASSLAESSGNTIYF.